This entry is about one T cell receptor (beta chain). Its antigen is currently not known. No base quality information exists; no much larger clone differs at one position. The source of the sample is a study of technical replicates of blood from a few donors (dated by TCRdb to the late 2010s). Libraries came from the immunoSEQ multiplex PCR assay. TCRdb retrieved this table from immuneACCESS and kept in-frame rearrangements only. Not all clones are present; in checked studies, unresolved V genes account for under half, and no reason is known for the remainder. The sample table shows about 68,000 clones, and 95% to 98% are seen once. The top ten constitute roughly 0.26% of the sample. The CDR3 contains 14 residues, cysteine and phenylalanine counted. Of all the DNA, just the CDR3 is kept, 42 bases in frame from base 1. Reading the germline V gene gives CDR1 SQVTM and CDR2 ANQGSEA. Compared with germline, V lacks 0 bases and J lacks 7 bases; bases without a gene match: 5.

The source is a human donor in good health. Input material: T cells isolated from PBMCs. Recombination connected TRBV29-1 to TRBJ2-2; a stretch of 7 junction bases matches TRBD2. The CDR3 is CSVEDGRSGGELFF. The DNA reads as follows: TGCAGCGTTGAAGACGGGAGGTCGGGCGGGGAGCTGTTTTTT.